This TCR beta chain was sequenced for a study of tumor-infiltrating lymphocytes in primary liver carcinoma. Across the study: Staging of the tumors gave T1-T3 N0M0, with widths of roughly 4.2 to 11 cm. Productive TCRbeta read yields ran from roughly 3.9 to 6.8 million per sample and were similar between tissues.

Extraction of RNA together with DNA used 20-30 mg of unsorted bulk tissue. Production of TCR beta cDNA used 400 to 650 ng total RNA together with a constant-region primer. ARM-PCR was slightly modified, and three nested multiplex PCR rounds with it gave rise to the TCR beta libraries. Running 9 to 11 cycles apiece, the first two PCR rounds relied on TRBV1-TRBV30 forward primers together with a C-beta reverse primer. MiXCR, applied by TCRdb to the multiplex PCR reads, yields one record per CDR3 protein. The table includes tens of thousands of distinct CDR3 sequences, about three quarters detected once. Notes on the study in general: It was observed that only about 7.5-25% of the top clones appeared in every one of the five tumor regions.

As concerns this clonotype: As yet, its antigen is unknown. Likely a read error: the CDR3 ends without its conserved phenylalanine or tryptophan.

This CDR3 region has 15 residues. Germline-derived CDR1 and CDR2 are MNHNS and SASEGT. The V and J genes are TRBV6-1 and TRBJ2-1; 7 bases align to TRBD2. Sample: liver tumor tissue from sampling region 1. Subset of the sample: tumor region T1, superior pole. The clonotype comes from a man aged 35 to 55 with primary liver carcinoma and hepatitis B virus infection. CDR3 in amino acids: CVSTASGARRDEQFI. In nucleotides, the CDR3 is TGTGTCAGCACCGCTAGCGGTGCCCGTAGGGATGAGCAGTTCATC.